Listed below are T cell receptor beta chains from one sample, sequenced in a study of OX40 agonist ivuxolimab in advanced cancers. Some clones are missing from TCRdb's copy, which holds only in-frame ones; the method was immunoSEQ multiplex PCR. Among about 110,000 clones, approximately 90% were seen once, and the ten largest hold approximately 0.69%. Sequenced material: CD4+ or CD8+ T cells sorted from blood, taken in a trial of the OX40 agonist ivuxolimab. These receptor sequences come from an adult with an advanced solid tumor such as melanoma, head and neck, liver or kidney cancer. Both conserved end residues are trimmed from each CDR3. Only some rows state a clone size, as once, few, many or a class for expanded clones.

j_call | clone_size | v_call | cdr3_aa
TRBJ2-3 | - | TRBV30 | AWSVEETAILTQY
TRBJ2-3 | - | TRBV10-1 | ASSMTGTTDTQY
TRBJ2-7 | - | TRBV5-6 | ASSLGMFGRISYEQY
TRBJ2-5 | - | TRBV30 | AWELAGVKTQY
TRBJ1-1 | - | TRBV5-4 | ASSQDRRGGLAF
TRBJ1-2 | - | TRBV6-6 | ASSVEGNYGYT
TRBJ2-1 | - | TRBV11-2 | ASSLESLAESKF
TRBJ1-3 | - | TRBV27 | ASQKPWGFPGNTIY
TRBJ2-3 | - | TRBV29-1 | SVGTSGRGTDTQY
TRBJ2-7 | - | TRBV7-2 | ASSLAWGGSYEQY
TRBJ2-7 | - | TRBV30 | AWRTGAYEQY
TRBJ1-3 | - | TRBV30 | AWSVGGALPTIY
TRBJ1-5 | - | TRBV19 | ASSIPGSRQPQH
TRBJ2-7 | - | TRBV6-6 | ASSDLGTGNYEQY
TRBJ2-1 | - | TRBV11-2 | ASSLGVVGLAIEQF
TRBJ1-1 | - | TRBV5-4 | ASSLPPNRGDTEAF
TRBJ2-5 | once | TRBV5-4 | ASSAGPLEETQY
TRBJ1-1 | - | TRBV7-8 | ASSLGRKNTEAF
TRBJ2-7 | - | TRBV14 | ASSQDRAAGQY
TRBJ1-5 | once | TRBV7-8 | ASSVRDRGLQPQH
TRBJ2-7 | - | TRBV6-5 | ASSYSTQSTAQY
TRBJ2-7 | - | TRBV10-1 | ASSEGGGRPEQY
TRBJ2-7 | - | TRBV15 | ATSSGGQGIKQY
TRBJ1-3 | - | TRBV29-1 | SVQGSGNTIY
TRBJ1-3 | - | TRBV6-1 | ASSEPGSGNTIY
TRBJ1-1 | - | TRBV13 | ASSLALPEAF